The rows below give T cell receptor beta chains drawn from one sample of a study of beta chain features in type 1 diabetes. Sequenced by immunoSEQ multiplex PCR; TCRdb stores in-frame clones only, minus some. The sample has more than 550,000 clones, about 14% seen once. Sequencing was carried out using naive CD4+ T cells from blood. The receptor set was obtained from a man between 18 and 35 years old with type 1 diabetes. The CDR3 runs from the conserved cysteine through the conserved F or W. The order of the fields is D gene, J gene, V gene, CDR3 protein. The D gene is left open where the match is weak.

>NA|TRBJ1-3|TRBV2
CATASSSGNTIYF
>NA|TRBJ1-2|TRBV19
CASSIDGFYGYTF
>NA|TRBJ2-1|TRBV4-3
CASSQEIFGEQFF
>NA|TRBJ1-6|TRBV7-3
CASSRARNSPLHF
>NA|TRBJ1-6|TRBV14
CASSAEGAPLHF
>NA|TRBJ2-6|TRBV11-2
CASSRDSGANVLTF
>TRBD1|TRBJ1-2|TRBV30
CALRDRVSRYTF
>NA|TRBJ2-7|TRBV20-1
CSATDLNLLYF
>NA|TRBJ2-1|TRBV7-7
CASSLRFASYNEQFF
>TRBD2|TRBJ2-1|TRBV6-5
CASSLAGAYNEQFF
>NA|TRBJ2-7|TRBV27
CASKTGATYEQYF
>NA|TRBJ1-4|TRBV27
CASSLSRQGGEKLFF
>TRBD1|TRBJ1-1|TRBV2
CASSGTGSLGDDEAFF
>TRBD1|TRBJ2-7|TRBV9
CASSAATGLGEQYF
>NA|TRBJ2-5|TRBV6-5
CASREGYGETQYF
>NA|TRBJ1-2|TRBV9
CASSVTSKAPYGYTF
>NA|TRBJ1-1|TRBV27
CASSLAADRVNTEAFF
>NA|TRBJ2-7|TRBV6-5
CASRERRTSYEQYF
>NA|TRBJ2-7|TRBV30
CAWSQGNEQYF
>NA|TRBJ2-1|TRBV2
CASMLNEQFF
>TRBD2|TRBJ2-1|TRBV29-1
CSVPRTSGYYNEQFF
>NA|TRBJ1-2|TRBV9
CASSVARENYGYTF
>NA|TRBJ2-3|TRBV6-6
CASSFPGTDTQYF
>TRBD2|TRBJ2-1|TRBV4-2
CASSQDIQRGEFF
>NA|TRBJ2-7|TRBV20-1
CSASGTDEQYF
>NA|TRBJ1-1|TRBV7-9
CASSRQTENTEAFF
>NA|TRBJ2-2|TRBV7-7
CASSLAHNTGELFF
>NA|TRBJ1-5|TRBV28
CASSLRGHQPQHF
>TRBD2|TRBJ2-5|TRBV25-1
CASGGLAGAGRETQYF
>NA|TRBJ2-5|TRBV7-7
CASSLAIGGETQYF
>NA|TRBJ2-3|TRBV29-1
CSATGLETDTQYF
>TRBD2|TRBJ2-3|TRBV30
CAWRPPGLTDTQYF
>NA|TRBJ1-5|TRBV7-2
CASSLEARGQPQHF
>TRBD1|TRBJ1-1|TRBV25-1
CASRRQGGNTEAFF
>TRBD2|TRBJ2-1|TRBV7-7
CASSNRLALSYNEQFF
>TRBD1|TRBJ2-5|TRBV7-2
CASSLTGGTGTQYF
>TRBD1|TRBJ2-3|TRBV28
CASPRGDRVTDTQYF
>NA|TRBJ2-7|TRBV30
CACHSWSYEQYF
>NA|TRBJ1-2|TRBV9
CASSIRGRRDGYTF
>TRBD1|TRBJ2-1|TRBV6-1
CASSEGDREVYEQFF
>NA|TRBJ2-7|TRBV7-2
CASSLFAQAFLGSYEQYF
>NA|TRBJ2-6|TRBV10-3
CAITDLRSSGANVLTF
>TRBD1|TRBJ2-6|TRBV19
CASSMTGAGANVLTF